The 11 T cell receptor beta chains given below trace back to one sample, sequenced in a study of T cell repertoires in cytomegalovirus infection. TCRdb used MiXCR to reprocess the reads, holding one entry per CDR3 protein. The sample has approximately 500,000 distinct CDR3 sequences; 16% are singletons. Sample: CD8+ T cells from PBMCs. The receptors were gathered from a human donor in good health (CMV status not recorded). Some clones in this sample may be carry-over from other donors' samples.

The chain recombines TRBV19 with TRBJ1-1, with D uncertain. The V gene lost 3 bases and the J gene lost 1 base, with 6 bases spanning the gap. Germline assignment: CDR1 LNHDA and CDR2 SQIVND (reference sequence). The CDR3 totals 13 residues. For the CDR3, the DNA is TGTGCCAGTAGTATGGGCAGGAACACTGAAGCTTTCTTT. It codes for CASSMGRNTEAFF.

The V and J genes are TRBV15 and TRBJ2-7; a weak D match, TRBD2 (6 bases). The CDR3 consists of 16 residues. CDR1 is LNHNV and CDR2 is YYDKDF in the germline V gene (reference sequence). The germline V and J ends were trimmed by 2 bases and 2 bases, with 16 bases remaining between them. For the CDR3, the DNA is TGTGCCACCAGCAGACGGGGGATGGACGGAACCTACGAGCAGTACTTC. This sequence encodes CATSRRGMDGTYEQYF. The full variable domain, completed using reference TRBV15 and TRBJ2-7, is DAMVIQNPRYQVTQFGKPVTLSCSQTLNHNVMYWYQQKSSQAPKLLFHYYDKDFNNEADTPDNFQSRRPNTSFCFLDIRSPGLGDTAMYLCATSRRGMDGTYEQYFGPGTRLTVT.

The rearrangement uses TRBV12-3 or TRBV12-4 and TRBJ1-2; no definite D call. The V end was cut by 8 bases, the J end by 4 bases, with 8 bases between. CDR3 length: 11 amino acids. The DNA for the CDR3 is TGTGCCAGCTTAGAGGGCTATGGCTACACCTTC. Amino acid sequence: CASLEGYGYTF.

This clonotype was picked up many times. This sequence joins TRBV11-2 and TRBJ1-2, with 7 bases matching TRBD1. Trimming removed 3 bases from V and 3 bases from J; junction bases left unmatched: 16. This CDR3 spans 18 amino acids. Germline values: CDR1 SGHAT, CDR2 FQNNGV. CDR3 amino acids: CASSFPYADREDDYGYTF. As DNA, the CDR3 is TGTGCCAGCAGCTTCCCTTACGCCGACAGGGAAGACGACTATGGCTACACCTTC. The whole variable domain, remainder taken from reference TRBV11-2 and TRBJ1-2, is EAGVAQSPRYKIIEKRQSVAFWCNPISGHATLYWYQQILGQGPKLLIQFQNNGVVDDSQLPKDRFSAERLKGVDSTLKIQPAKLEDSAVYLCASSFPYADREDDYGYTFGSGTRLTVV.

The chain is built from TRBV5-6 and TRBJ2-7; unclear D gene. The CDR3 runs 14 residues. Trimming stripped 4 bases from V and 4 bases from J, with 15 bases between. Germline loops: CDR1 SGHDT, CDR2 YYEEEE. The CDR3: CASSPQRVSYEQYF. CDR3 DNA sequence: TGTGCCAGCAGCCCCCAAAGGGTGAGTTACGAGCAGTACTTC.

This clonotype was seen more than once but under ten times. This chain uses TRBV27 with TRBJ1-1; D may be TRBD1 (5 bases). The CDR3 runs 14 residues. CDR1 and CDR2 from the germline V gene are MNHEY and SMNVEV (reference sequence). Trimming stripped 7 bases from V and 4 bases from J, with 16 bases between. The CDR3 here is CASIPGGGGTEAFF. For the CDR3, the DNA is TGTGCCAGCATCCCGGGGGGAGGTGGCACTGAAGCTTTCTTT.

The chain links TRBV19 to TRBJ2-3; D is unclear. The CDR3 consists of 13 residues. V shed 0 bases and J shed 6 bases, with 7 bases lying between them. Germline values: CDR1 LNHDA, CDR2 SQIVND (reference sequence). CDR3 bases: TGTGCCAGTAGTATAGAAAGAGACGATACGCAGTATTTT. Encoded protein: CASSIERDDTQYF.

This clonotype showed up just a few times. The chain recombines TRBV11-2 with TRBJ1-2; TRBD1 matches 7 bases. Germline CDR1 and CDR2: SGHAT and FQNNGV. The CDR3 consists of 12 residues. V gave up 5 bases and J gave up 7 bases; unmatched junction bases: 4. The CDR3 region has the DNA TGTGCCAGCAGCCCAGACAGGGTTGGCTACACCTTC. This codes for CASSPDRVGYTF.

This clonotype was observed at least ten times. The chain uses TRBV27 and TRBJ2-7; 9 nucleotides align to TRBD1. Looked up from germline, CDR1 is MNHEY and CDR2 is SMNVEV (reference sequence). V lost 5 bases, J lost 3 bases, and 11 bases stayed unmatched. The CDR3 contains 16 residues. The DNA for the CDR3 is TGTGCCAGCAGTCCCTCACAGGGGGCGGTGGGCTACGAGCAGTACTTC. This encodes CASSPSQGAVGYEQYF.

The chain employs TRBV27 and TRBJ2-3; the match to TRBD2 covers 12 bases. CDR3 length: 15 amino acids. Per germline, CDR1 MNHEY and CDR2 SMNVEV (reference sequence). The J segment lost 6 bases and the V segment lost 10 bases, leaving 11 bases of the junction unmatched. The CDR3, as DNA: TGTGCCACCTCCTTGACTAGCGGGAGCCGGGATACGCAGTATTTT. It codes for CATSLTSGSRDTQYF.

In its sample, this clonotype was seen many times. The CDR3 sequence is CASSLVFEVAGAFF. The CDR3 DNA sequence: TGTGCCAGCAGCTTAGTTTTTGAGGTTGCCGGAGCTTTCTTT. The chain uses TRBV7-8 and TRBJ1-1; no firm D call. V gave up 1 base and J gave up 10 bases, with 16 bases separating them. The CDR3 loop spans 14 amino acids. In germline, CDR1 is SGHVS, CDR2 FQNEAQ.